The present T cell receptor (beta chain) was sequenced within a study of control samples from healthy donors and cancer patients. The CDR3 is 15 residues long. Germline V gene data show CDR1 as MNHEY and CDR2 as SVGAGI. V was pared by 5 bases and J by 4 bases, with 6 bases of the junction left unmatched. TCRdb's table, derived via immunoSEQ multiplex PCR, lists solely in-frame clones and lacks some. Of about 82,000 clones in the sample, approximately 94% were seen once. The chain has TRBV6-5 and TRBJ2-7; 12 bases align to TRBD1. The sequence was obtained from a woman aged 18-35 years in good health. The sequencing input was blood. CDR3 protein: CASSPTGQGAYEQYF. The CDR3 bases are TGTGCCAGCAGTCCAACGGGACAGGGGGCGTACGAGCAGTACTTC.